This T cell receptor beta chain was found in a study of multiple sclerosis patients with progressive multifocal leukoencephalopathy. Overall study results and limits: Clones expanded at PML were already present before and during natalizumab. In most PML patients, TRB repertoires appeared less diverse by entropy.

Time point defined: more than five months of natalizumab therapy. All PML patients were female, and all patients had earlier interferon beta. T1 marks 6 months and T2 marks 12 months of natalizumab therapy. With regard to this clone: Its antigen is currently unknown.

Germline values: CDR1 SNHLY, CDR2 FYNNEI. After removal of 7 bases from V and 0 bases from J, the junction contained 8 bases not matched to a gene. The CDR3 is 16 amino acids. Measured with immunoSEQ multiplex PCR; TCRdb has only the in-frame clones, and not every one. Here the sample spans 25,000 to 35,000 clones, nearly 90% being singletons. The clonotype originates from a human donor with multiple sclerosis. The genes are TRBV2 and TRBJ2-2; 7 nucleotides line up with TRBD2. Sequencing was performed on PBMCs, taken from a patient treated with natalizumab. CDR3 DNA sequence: TGTGCCAGCACGGGGAGGGTCCGATCGAACACCGGGGAGCTGTTTTTT. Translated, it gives CASTGRVRSNTGELFF.